What follows describes a single TCR beta chain. Its antigen is not yet known. The junction departs from germline at one end; a sequencing error may be responsible. The data were obtained in a study of tumor and adjacent non-tumor tissue in lung cancer (dated by TCRdb to between 2018 and 2020). Broadly, across the study: Patients with adenocarcinoma (around 13), squamous cell carcinoma (2) and small cell lung cancer (1) were included in the cohort. Among the roughly 15 patients, ages ranged from roughly 31 to 80 years, some 10 were men and 5 were women, and disease was TNM stage I to III. Sequencing generated a total of approximately 130 million productive TCRbeta reads, averaging around 4.2 million reads per sample. The study compared bulk TCRbeta repertoires between lung tumor tissue and matched distant non-tumor lung tissue from over 13 lung cancer patients. Approximately 31 paired specimens, one tumor and one normal lung sample per patient, were profiled by TCRbeta CDR3 sequencing.

The investigation overall reported the following: Neither the sequencing platform nor unique molecular identifiers are mentioned in the methods. With only roughly 14 patients in the cohort, the authors noted that larger samples and more detailed clinical data are needed. Because peripheral blood was not sequenced, blood TCRbeta repertoires in the lung cancer patients of the study were not examined. Tumor tissue showed significantly greater TCR diversity (inverse Simpson) than normal lung tissue (roughly 430 vs 170, P = 0.0075, Mann-Whitney U test). In normal lung, the top 100 clones accounted for a significantly larger cumulative share of the repertoire than in tumor tissue. Significantly higher TCR diversity was found in younger patients, and higher tumor TCR diversity was associated with shorter overall and disease-free survival.

The method behind the library was multiplex PCR. TCRdb lists the instrument as Illumina HiSeq 2500. TCRbeta libraries were constructed through three rounds of nested PCR with primers (Table S4) according to protocols adapted from ARM-PCR. Before sequencing, PCR products of 200-500 bp were cut from the gel and purified using the QIAquick gel extraction kit. As for the original processing: Reads were cleaned using Trimmomatic, were merged into complete CDR3 sequences using FLASH, and were assigned to V(D)J germline segments using MiTCR. VDJtools was used to compute clonal diversity as the inverse Simpson's index. In-frame sequences lacking a premature stop codon were counted as productive reads. The public reads were reprocessed in TCRdb via fastp at Q25 and MiXCR, keeping in-frame beta chains. CDR3 protein sequences are deduplicated, and each keeps its most common genes and DNA. In this record, the V and J calls reflect TCRdb's handling and not the investigators' own analysis. This sample gives roughly 200,000 distinct CDR3 sequences in total; approximately 74% of them show up just once. The top ten clones comprise about 23% of the sample.

RNA was isolated from bulk unsorted tissue, and RNA quality was assessed with a NanoDrop ND-1000 and an Agilent 2100. Donors were newly diagnosed lung cancer patients admitted for thoracic surgery in China between August and November 2014, without prior chemotherapy. Patients with previous radiotherapy or chemotherapy, or with another concurrent cancer, were excluded from the study. Pieces of surgical tissue measuring about 1-2.1 cm3 were kept in RNAlater solution and stored at -80 degrees C until use. Spanning cysteine to phenylalanine, the CDR3 consists of 14 amino acids. Kept here is only the CDR3 DNA, which spans 42 bases and is read in frame from base 1. For CDR1 and CDR2, the germline V gene (reference sequence) lists DFQATT and SNEGSKA.

The sequencing input was lung tumor tissue. The chain couples TRBV20-1 to TRBJ1-5, with the D gene not clear enough to name. The sequence came from a man aged 55-75 years with non-small cell lung cancer. CDR3 region: CSARGGISNQPQHF. The nucleotides read TGCAGTGCTAGGGGCGGGATAAGCAATCAGCCCCAGCATTTC.